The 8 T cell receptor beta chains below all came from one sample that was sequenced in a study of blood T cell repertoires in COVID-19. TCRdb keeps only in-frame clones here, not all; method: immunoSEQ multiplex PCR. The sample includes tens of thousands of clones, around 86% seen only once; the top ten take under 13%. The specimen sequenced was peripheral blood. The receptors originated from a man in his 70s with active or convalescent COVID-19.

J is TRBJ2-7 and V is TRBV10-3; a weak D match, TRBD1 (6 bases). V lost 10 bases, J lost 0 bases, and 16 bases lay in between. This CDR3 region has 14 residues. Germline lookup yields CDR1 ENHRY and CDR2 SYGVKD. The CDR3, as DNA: TGTGCCACCCAAGGGACATCGAGCTCCTACGAGCAGTACTTC. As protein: CATQGTSSSYEQYF.

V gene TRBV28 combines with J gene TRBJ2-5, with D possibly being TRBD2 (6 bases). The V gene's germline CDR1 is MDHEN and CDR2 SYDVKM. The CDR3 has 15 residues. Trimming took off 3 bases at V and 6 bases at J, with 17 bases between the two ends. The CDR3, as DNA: TGTGCCAGCAGTTTGGGCTCGACTAGTACGAAGACCCAGTACTTC. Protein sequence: CASSLGSTSTKTQYF.

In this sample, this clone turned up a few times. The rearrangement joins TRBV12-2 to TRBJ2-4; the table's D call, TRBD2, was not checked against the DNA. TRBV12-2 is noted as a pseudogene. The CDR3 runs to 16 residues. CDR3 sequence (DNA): TGTGCAAGTCGCTTAGCTCCGGGAGCGGCCAAAAACATTCAGTACTTC. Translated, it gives CASRLAPGAAKNIQYF.

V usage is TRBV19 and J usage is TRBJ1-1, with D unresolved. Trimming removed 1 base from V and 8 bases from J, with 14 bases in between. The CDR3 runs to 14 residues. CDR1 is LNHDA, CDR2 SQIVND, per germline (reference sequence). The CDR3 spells CASSIAGRAREAFF. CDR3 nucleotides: TGTGCCAGTAGTATAGCTGGGAGGGCACGAGAAGCTTTCTTT.

The DNA of the CDR3 is TGTGCCTGGAGTGTTGGGGGGGTAATGCTTGAAGCTTTCTTT. It is translated as CAWSVGGVMLEAFF. The V and J genes are TRBV30 and TRBJ1-1, with D perhaps matching TRBD1 (5 bases). Trimming removed 0 bases from V and 7 bases from J, with 15 bases in between. The CDR3 length is 14 residues. Germline V gene lookup returns CDR1 GTSNPN and CDR2 SVGIG (reference sequence). Supplemented by reference TRBV30 and TRBJ1-1, the full variable domain reads SQTIHQWPATLVQPVGSPLSLECTVEGTSNPNLYWYRQAAGRGLQLLFYSVGIGQISSEVPQNLSASRPQDRQFILSSKKLLLSDSGFYLCAWSVGGVMLEAFFGQGTRLTVV.

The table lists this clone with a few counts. The CDR3 here is CAWRGPPGNTIYF. Here the CDR3 DNA reads TGTGCCTGGAGGGGGCCTCCTGGAAACACCATATATTTT. V is TRBV30 and J is TRBJ1-3, with D perhaps TRBD1 (5 bases). The germline gives CDR1 GTSNPN, CDR2 SVGIG (reference sequence). The V gene lost 3 bases and the J gene lost 2 bases, with 8 bases spanning the gap. This CDR3 contains 13 residues.

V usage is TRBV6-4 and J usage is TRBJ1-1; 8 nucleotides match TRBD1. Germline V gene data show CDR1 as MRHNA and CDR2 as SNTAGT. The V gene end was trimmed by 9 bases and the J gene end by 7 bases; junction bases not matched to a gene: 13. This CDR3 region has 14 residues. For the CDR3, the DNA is TGTGCCAGGGGACAGGTGCCGGTTTTAGGTGAAGCTTTCTTT. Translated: CARGQVPVLGEAFF.

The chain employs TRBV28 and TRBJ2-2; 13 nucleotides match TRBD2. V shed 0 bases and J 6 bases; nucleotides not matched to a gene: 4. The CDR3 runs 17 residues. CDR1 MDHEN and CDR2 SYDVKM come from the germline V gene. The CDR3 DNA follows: TGTGCCAGCAGTTTATGGGAACTAGCGGGAGGGCCCGGGGAGCTGTTTTTT. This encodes CASSLWELAGGPGELFF. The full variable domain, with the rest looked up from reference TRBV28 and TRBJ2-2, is DVKVTQSSRYLVKRTGEKVFLECVQDMDHENMFWYRQDPGLGLRLIYFSYDVKMKEKGDIPEGYSVSREKKERFSLILESASTNQTSMYLCASSLWELAGGPGELFFGEGSRLTVL.